This entry lists 7 T cell receptor beta chains sequenced from one sample in a study of cytomegalovirus exposure and HLA in healthy donors. PCR amplification relied on 60 Vbeta primers (plus 13 Jbeta primers). Some clones are missing from TCRdb's copy, which holds only in-frame ones; the method was immunoSEQ multiplex PCR. This sample yields about 230,000 clones, of which approximately 90% are seen a single time; around 1% belongs to the top ten. Sample: PBMCs. The receptors were gathered from a woman aged 18-35 years in good health and CMV-seronegative.

CDR3 sequence: CASSGGGRQGDGYTF. The CDR3 DNA reads as TGCGCCAGCAGCGGGGGTGGGAGACAGGGTGACGGCTACACCTTC. The gene calls are TRBV5-1 and TRBJ1-2; TRBD1 matches at 7 bases. Germline CDR1 reads SGHRS; CDR2 reads YFSETQ. The CDR3 contains 15 residues. The V gene end was trimmed by 4 bases and the J gene end by 8 bases; junction bases not matched to a gene: 14.

The chain carries TRBV27 and TRBJ1-1, with D uncertain. Germline values: CDR1 MNHEY, CDR2 SMNVEV (reference sequence). The V end was cut by 2 bases, the J end by 5 bases, with 15 bases between. The length of the CDR3 is 15 residues. Here the CDR3 reads CASSLTGNSRTEAFF. Here the CDR3 DNA reads TGTGCCAGCAGTTTAACCGGGAACAGTAGGACTGAAGCTTTCTTT.

This chain connects TRBV6-5 to TRBJ2-3; the D is unclear. V lost 2 bases, J lost 3 bases, and 15 bases lay in between. Germline lookup yields CDR1 MNHEY and CDR2 SVGAGI. The CDR3 sequence is 16 residues long. DNA for the CDR3: TGTGCCAGCAGTTACGGCGGTATTTGGAGAACAGATACGCAGTATTTT. Protein: CASSYGGIWRTDTQYF.

J is TRBJ2-7 and V is TRBV5-4, with D hard to call. Germline V lookup: CDR1 SGHNT, CDR2 YYREEE (reference sequence). CDR3 length: 11 amino acids. Trimming removed 0 bases from V and 5 bases from J, with 3 bases in between. The DNA for the CDR3 is TGTGCCAGCAGCTTGGATAACGAGCAGTACTTC. Translation: CASSLDNEQYF.

This rearrangement joins TRBV11-3 to TRBJ2-1, with a possible D match to TRBD2 (6 bases). This CDR3 comprises 14 residues. Trimming pared 5 bases from V and 9 bases from J, leaving 17 bases between. Germline-derived CDR1 and CDR2 are SGHNT and YENEEA. The CDR3 spells CASSPDLAFGEQFF. CDR3 nucleotide sequence: TGTGCCAGCAGCCCCGACCTAGCGTTCGGTGAGCAGTTCTTC.

The gene calls are TRBV7-9 and TRBJ2-7, with 9 bases fitting TRBD1. The CDR3 loop spans 16 amino acids. Per germline, CDR1 SEHNR and CDR2 FQNEAQ (reference sequence). The trim removed 3 bases at V and 0 bases at J, leaving 6 bases unmatched. The CDR3, as DNA: TGTGCCAGCAGCTTGGGGGACAGGGTTAGCTCCTACGAGCAGTACTTC. Its translation: CASSLGDRVSSYEQYF.

The V gene is TRBV30, the J gene TRBJ2-1; 12 bases are shared with TRBD2. The CDR3 is 14 residues long. Germline values: CDR1 GTSNPN, CDR2 SVGIG (reference sequence). V shed 2 bases and J 8 bases; nucleotides not matched to a gene: 4. CDR3 in amino acids: CAWSPGLAGHEQFF. The CDR3 DNA follows: TGTGCCTGGAGTCCAGGACTAGCGGGACATGAGCAGTTCTTC.